This TCR beta chain derives from a study of blood T cell repertoires in COVID-19. Study as a whole: Spain, Italy and the United States supplied samples that represented acute and convalescent COVID-19. Nucleic acid was either cDNA or gDNA, and it came from T cells, B-cell-depleted T cells, or PBMCs.

Libraries were prepared by immunoSEQ multiplex PCR; TCRdb keeps only in-frame clonotypes and omits some of them. The sample includes over 45,000 clones, over 75% of them seen just once. This clone appeared a few times. The receptor's source is a woman in her fifties or sixties with active COVID-19. What was sequenced was peripheral blood.

The CDR3 region has the DNA TGTGCCAGCAGTGAAGGGGCGGGCGGTGAAGCTTTCTTT. Translating gives CASSEGAGGEAFF. The chain recombines TRBV6-1 with TRBJ1-1; D gene ambiguous. The CDR3 loop spans 13 amino acids. With 1 base removed from V and 7 bases from J, the gap between germline ends came to 10 bases. The germline gives CDR1 MNHNS, CDR2 SASEGT.